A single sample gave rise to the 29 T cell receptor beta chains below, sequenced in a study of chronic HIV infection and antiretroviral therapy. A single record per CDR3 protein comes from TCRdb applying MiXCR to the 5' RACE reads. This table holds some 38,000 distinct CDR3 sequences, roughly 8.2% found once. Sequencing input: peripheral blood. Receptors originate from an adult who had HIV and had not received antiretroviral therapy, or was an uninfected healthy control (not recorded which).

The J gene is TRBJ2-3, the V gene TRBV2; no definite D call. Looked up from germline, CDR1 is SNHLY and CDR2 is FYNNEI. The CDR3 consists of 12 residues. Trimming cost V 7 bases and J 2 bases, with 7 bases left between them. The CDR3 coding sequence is TGTGCCAGCAAAGGTTTCACAGATACGCAGTATTTT. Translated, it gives CASKGFTDTQYF. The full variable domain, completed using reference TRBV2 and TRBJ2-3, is EPEVTQTPSHQVTQMGQEVILRCVPISNHLYFYWYRQILGQKVEFLVSFYNNEISEKSEIFDDQFSVERPDGSNFTLKIRSTKLEDSAMYFCASKGFTDTQYFGPGTRLTVL.

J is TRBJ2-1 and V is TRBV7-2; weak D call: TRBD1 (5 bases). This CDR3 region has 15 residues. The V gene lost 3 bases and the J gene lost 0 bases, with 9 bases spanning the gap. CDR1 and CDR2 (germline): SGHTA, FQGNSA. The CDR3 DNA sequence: TGTGCCAGCAGCTTTGACAGAAGCTCCTACAATGAGCAGTTCTTC. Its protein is CASSFDRSSYNEQFF.

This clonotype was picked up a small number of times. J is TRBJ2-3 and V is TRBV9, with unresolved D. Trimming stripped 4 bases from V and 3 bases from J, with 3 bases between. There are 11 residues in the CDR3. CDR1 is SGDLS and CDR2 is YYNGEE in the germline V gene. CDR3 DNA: TGTGCCAGCAGCCAGACAGATACGCAGTATTTT. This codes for CASSQTDTQYF. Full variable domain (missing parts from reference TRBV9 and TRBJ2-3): DSGVTQTPKHLITATGQRVTLRCSPRSGDLSVYWYQQSLDQGLQFLIQYYNGEERAKGNILERFSAQQFPDLHSELNLSSLELGDSALYFCASSQTDTQYFGPGTRLTVL.

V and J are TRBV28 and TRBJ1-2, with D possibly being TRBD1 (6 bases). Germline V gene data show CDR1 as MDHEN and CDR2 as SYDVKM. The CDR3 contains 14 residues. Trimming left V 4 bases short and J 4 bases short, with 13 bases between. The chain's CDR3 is CASSSPGQPYGYTF. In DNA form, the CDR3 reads TGTGCCAGCAGTTCCCCGGGACAACCCTATGGCTACACCTTC.

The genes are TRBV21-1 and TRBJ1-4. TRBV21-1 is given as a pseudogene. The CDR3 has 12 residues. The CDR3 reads CASSKVRIPLFF. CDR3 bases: TGTGCCAGCAGCAAAGTGCGGATCCCCCTGTTTTTT.

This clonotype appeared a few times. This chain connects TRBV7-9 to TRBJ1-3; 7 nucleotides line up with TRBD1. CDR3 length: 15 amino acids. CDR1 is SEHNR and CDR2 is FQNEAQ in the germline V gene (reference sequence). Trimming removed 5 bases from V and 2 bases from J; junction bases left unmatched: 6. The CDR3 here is CASSQTGTAGNTIYF. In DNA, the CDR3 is TGTGCCAGCAGCCAAACAGGGACAGCTGGAAACACCATATATTTT.

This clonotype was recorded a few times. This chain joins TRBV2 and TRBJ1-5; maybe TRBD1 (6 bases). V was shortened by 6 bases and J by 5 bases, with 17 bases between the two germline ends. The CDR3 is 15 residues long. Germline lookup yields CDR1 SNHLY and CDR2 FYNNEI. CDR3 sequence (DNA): TGTGCCAGCAGAGCCGGGACCGGGGGCCATCAGCCCCAGCATTTT. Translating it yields CASRAGTGGHQPQHF. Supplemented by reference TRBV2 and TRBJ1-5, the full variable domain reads EPEVTQTPSHQVTQMGQEVILRCVPISNHLYFYWYRQILGQKVEFLVSFYNNEISEKSEIFDDQFSVERPDGSNFTLKIRSTKLEDSAMYFCASRAGTGGHQPQHFGDGTRLSIL.

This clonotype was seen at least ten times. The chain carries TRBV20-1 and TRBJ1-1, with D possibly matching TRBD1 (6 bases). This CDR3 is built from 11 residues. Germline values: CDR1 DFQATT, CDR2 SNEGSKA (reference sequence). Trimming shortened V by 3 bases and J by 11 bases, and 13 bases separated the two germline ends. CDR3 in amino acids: CSAREQGSAFF. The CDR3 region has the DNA TGCAGTGCTAGGGAACAGGGAAGCGCTTTCTTT.

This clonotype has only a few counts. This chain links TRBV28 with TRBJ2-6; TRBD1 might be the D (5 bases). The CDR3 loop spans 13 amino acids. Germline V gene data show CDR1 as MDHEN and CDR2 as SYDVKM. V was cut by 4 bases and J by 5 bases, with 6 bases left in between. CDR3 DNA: TGTGCCAGCAGTTCAGGGTGGGCCAACGTCCTGACTTTC. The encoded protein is CASSSGWANVLTF.

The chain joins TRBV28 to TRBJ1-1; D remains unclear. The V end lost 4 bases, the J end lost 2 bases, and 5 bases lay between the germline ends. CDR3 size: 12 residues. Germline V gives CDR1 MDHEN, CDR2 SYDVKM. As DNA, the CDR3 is TGTGCCAGCAGTTCTCCTAACACTGAAGCTTTCTTT. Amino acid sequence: CASSSPNTEAFF.

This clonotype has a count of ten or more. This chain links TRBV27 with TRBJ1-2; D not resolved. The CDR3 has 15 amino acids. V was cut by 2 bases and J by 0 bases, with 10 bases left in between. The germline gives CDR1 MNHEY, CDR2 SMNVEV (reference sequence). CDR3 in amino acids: CASSLGIGANYGYTF. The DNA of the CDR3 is TGTGCCAGCAGTTTAGGGATCGGAGCTAACTATGGCTACACCTTC.

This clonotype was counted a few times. Here the CDR3 DNA reads TGTGCCAGCAGCCAAGGGACTAGCGGAGACAATGAGCAGTTCTTC. Its protein is CASSQGTSGDNEQFF. This chain connects TRBV3-1 to TRBJ2-1; 10 bases align to TRBD2. The V gene's germline CDR1 is LGHDT and CDR2 YNNKEL (reference sequence). There are 15 residues in the CDR3. V was clipped by 1 base and J by 5 bases; unmatched bases: 2.

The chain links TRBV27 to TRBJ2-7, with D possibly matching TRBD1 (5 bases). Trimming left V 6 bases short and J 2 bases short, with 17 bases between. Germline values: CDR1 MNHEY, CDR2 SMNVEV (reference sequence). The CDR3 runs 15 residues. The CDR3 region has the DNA TGTGCCAGCAGCAAGGATTACAGGACCCCCTACGAGCAGTACTTC. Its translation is CASSKDYRTPYEQYF.

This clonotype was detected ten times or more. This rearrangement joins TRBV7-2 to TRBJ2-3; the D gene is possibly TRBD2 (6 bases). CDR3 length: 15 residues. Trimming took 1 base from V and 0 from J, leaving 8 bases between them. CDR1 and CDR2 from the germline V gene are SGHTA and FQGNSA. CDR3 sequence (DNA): TGTGCCAGCAGCTTAGGCGGGATAAGCACAGATACGCAGTATTTT. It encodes CASSLGGISTDTQYF.

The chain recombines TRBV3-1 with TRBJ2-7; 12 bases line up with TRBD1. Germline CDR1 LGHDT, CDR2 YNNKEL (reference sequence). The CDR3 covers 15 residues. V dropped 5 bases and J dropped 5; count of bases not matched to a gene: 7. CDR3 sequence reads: CASSYRDRGRDEQYF. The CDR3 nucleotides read TGTGCCAGCAGCTACCGGGACAGGGGGCGTGACGAGCAGTACTTC.

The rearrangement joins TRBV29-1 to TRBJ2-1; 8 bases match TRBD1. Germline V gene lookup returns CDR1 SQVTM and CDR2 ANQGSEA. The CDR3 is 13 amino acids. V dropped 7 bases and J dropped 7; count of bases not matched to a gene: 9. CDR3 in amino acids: CSGGRTGQNEQFF. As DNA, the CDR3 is TGCAGCGGAGGGCGGACAGGGCAAAATGAGCAGTTCTTC.

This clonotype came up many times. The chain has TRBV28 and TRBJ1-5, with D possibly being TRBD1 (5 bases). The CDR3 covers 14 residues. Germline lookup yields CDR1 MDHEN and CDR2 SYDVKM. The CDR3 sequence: CARDFDASNQPQHF. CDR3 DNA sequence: TGTGCGCGGGACTTTGACGCTAGCAATCAGCCCCAGCATTTT.

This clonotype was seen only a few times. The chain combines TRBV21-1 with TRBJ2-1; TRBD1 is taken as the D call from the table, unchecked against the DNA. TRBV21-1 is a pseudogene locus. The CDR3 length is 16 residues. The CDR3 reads CASSKGTAKAYNEQFF. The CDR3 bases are TGTGCCAGCAGCAAAGGGACAGCCAAGGCTTACAATGAGCAGTTCTTC.

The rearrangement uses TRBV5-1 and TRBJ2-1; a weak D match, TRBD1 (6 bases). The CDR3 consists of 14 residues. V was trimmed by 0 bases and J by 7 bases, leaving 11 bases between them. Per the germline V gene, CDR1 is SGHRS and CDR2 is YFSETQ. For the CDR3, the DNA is TGCGCCAGCAGCTTGGAAGGGGGTAGGAATGAGCAGTTCTTC. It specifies CASSLEGGRNEQFF. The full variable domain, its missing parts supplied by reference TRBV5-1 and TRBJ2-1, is KAGVTQTPRYLIKTRGQQVTLSCSPISGHRSVSWYQQTPGQGLQFLFEYFSETQRNKGNFPGRFSGRQFSNSRSEMNVSTLELGDSALYLCASSLEGGRNEQFFGPGTRLTVL.

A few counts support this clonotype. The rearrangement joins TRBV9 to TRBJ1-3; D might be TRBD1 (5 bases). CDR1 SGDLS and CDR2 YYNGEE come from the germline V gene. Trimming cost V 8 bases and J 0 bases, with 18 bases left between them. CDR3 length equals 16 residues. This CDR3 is CASGGTGGLSGNTIYF. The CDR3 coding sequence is TGTGCCAGTGGGGGAACGGGGGGACTCTCTGGAAACACCATATATTTT. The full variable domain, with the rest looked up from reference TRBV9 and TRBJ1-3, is DSGVTQTPKHLITATGQRVTLRCSPRSGDLSVYWYQQSLDQGLQFLIQYYNGEERAKGNILERFSAQQFPDLHSELNLSSLELGDSALYFCASGGTGGLSGNTIYFGEGSWLTVV.

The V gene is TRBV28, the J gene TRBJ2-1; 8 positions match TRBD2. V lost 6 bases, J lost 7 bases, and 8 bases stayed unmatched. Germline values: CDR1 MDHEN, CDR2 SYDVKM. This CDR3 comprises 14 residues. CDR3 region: CASSPAGATNEQFF. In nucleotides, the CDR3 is TGTGCCAGCAGCCCAGCGGGGGCCACGAATGAGCAGTTCTTC.

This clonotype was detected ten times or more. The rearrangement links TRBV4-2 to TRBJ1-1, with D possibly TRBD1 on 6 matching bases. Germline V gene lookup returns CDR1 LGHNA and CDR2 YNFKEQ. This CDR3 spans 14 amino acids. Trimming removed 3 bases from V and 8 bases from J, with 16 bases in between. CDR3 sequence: CASSQEPGVGEAFF. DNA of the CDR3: TGTGCCAGCAGCCAGGAGCCAGGGGTTGGCGAAGCTTTCTTT.

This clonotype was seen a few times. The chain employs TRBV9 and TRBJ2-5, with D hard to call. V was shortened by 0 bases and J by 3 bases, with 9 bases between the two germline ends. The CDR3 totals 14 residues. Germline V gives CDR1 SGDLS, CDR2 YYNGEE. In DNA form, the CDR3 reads TGTGCCAGCAGCGTAGATAGGGCGGAAGAGACCCAGTACTTC. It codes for CASSVDRAEETQYF.

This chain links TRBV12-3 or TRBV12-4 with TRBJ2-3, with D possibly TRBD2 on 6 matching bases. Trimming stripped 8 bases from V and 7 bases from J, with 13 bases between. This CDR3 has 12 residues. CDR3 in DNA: TGTGCCAGCGGTGCGGGAACCTATACGCAGTATTTT. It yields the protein CASGAGTYTQYF.

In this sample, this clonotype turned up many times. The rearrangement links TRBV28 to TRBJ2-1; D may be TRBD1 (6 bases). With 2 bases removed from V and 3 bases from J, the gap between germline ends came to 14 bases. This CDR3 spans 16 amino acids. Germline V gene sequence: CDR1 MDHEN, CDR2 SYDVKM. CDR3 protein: CASSLSPGHLYNEQFF. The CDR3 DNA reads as TGTGCCAGCAGTTTAAGTCCGGGACACCTCTACAATGAGCAGTTCTTC.

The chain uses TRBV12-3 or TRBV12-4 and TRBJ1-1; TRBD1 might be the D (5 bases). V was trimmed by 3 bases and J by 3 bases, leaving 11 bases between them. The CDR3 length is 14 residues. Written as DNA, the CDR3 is TGTGCCAGCAGTTTCAGAGGGGTCGACACTGAAGCTTTCTTT. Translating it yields CASSFRGVDTEAFF.

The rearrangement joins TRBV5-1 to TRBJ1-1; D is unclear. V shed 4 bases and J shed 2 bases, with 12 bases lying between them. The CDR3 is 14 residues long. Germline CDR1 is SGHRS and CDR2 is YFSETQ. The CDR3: CASSPDTRNTEAFF. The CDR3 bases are TGCGCCAGCAGCCCTGACACCCGTAACACTGAAGCTTTCTTT. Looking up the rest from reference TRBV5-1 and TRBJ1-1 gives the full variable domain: KAGVTQTPRYLIKTRGQQVTLSCSPISGHRSVSWYQQTPGQGLQFLFEYFSETQRNKGNFPGRFSGRQFSNSRSEMNVSTLELGDSALYLCASSPDTRNTEAFFGQGTRLTVV.

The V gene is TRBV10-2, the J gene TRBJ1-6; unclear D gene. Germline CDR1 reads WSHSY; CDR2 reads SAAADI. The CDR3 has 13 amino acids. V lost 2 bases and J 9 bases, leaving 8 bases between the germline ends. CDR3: CASSENHFSPLHF. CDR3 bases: TGCGCCAGCAGTGAGAATCACTTTTCACCCCTCCACTTT.

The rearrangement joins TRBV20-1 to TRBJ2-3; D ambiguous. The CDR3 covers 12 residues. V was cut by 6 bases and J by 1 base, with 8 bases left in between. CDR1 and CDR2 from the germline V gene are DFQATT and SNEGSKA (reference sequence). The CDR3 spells CSAPAGTDTQYF. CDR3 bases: TGCAGTGCCCCAGCTGGCACAGATACGCAGTATTTT.